This is a list of T cell receptor beta chains from one sample in a study of cytomegalovirus exposure and HLA in healthy donors. Using immunoSEQ multiplex PCR, the repertoire was profiled, and TCRdb retains in-frame clones only, with some absent. The sample lists approximately 120,000 clones; about 78% were seen once. The sample taken for sequencing was PBMCs. The receptors were gathered from a female donor in good health and CMV-seronegative. CDR3s include the opening cysteine and the closing phenylalanine or tryptophan. A D gene is named only where the DNA matches it firmly. Part of the rows lack a size; the others show once, few, many or a class for expanded clones.

J gene | clone size | V gene | CDR3 length | D gene | CDR3 DNA | CDR3 protein
TRBJ2-7 | NA | TRBV11-2 | 14 | TRBD1 | TGTGCCAGCAGCTCAACGGGACAGTCCTACGAGCAGTACTTC | CASSSTGQSYEQYF
TRBJ2-4 | few | TRBV9 | 13 | NA | TGTGCCAGCAGCCCCGGGGCCAAAAACATTCAGTACTTC | CASSPGAKNIQYF
TRBJ2-1 | NA | TRBV15 | 16 | TRBD1 | TGTGCCACCAGCAGACGACAGGGGGGAGGTTTCAATGAGCAGTTCTTC | CATSRRQGGGFNEQFF
TRBJ2-5 | once | TRBV6-1 | 14 | TRBD2 | TGTGCCAGCAGTGGTAGCGGGGCAAAAGAGACCCAGTACTTC | CASSGSGAKETQYF
TRBJ2-3 | NA | TRBV11-1 | 14 | NA | TGTGCCAGCAGCTTATCGACACCACCAGATACGCAGTATTTT | CASSLSTPPDTQYF
TRBJ1-1 | NA | TRBV4-1 | 15 | NA | TGCGCCAGCAGCCAAGCTCGGGCCAGCGGGACTGAAGCTTTCTTT | CASSQARASGTEAFF
TRBJ2-2 | once | TRBV2 | 15 | TRBD2 | TGTGCCAGTGCTTCTAGCGGAGAGTGGCCCGGGGAGCTGTTTTTT | CASASSGEWPGELFF
TRBJ2-2 | NA | TRBV11-3 | 15 | NA | TGTGCCAGCAGCCCAACTAGAGGTGCGACCGGGGAGCTGTTTTTT | CASSPTRGATGELFF
TRBJ2-7 | NA | TRBV28 | 13 | TRBD1 | TGTGCCAGCAGTGCGACAGGGAACCACGAGCAGTACTTC | CASSATGNHEQYF
TRBJ2-5 | NA | TRBV5-4 | 13 | NA | TGTGCCAGCAGCTTACAGGGTACGGAGACCCAGTACTTC | CASSLQGTETQYF
TRBJ1-1 | few | TRBV7-9 | 13 | NA | TGTGCCAGCAGCATACCTCGACAAACTGAAGCTTTCTTT | CASSIPRQTEAFF
TRBJ2-7 | NA | TRBV18 | 13 | TRBD1 | TGTGCCAGCTCGCGGGACAGGGCTTACGAGCAGTACTTC | CASSRDRAYEQYF
TRBJ1-1 | NA | TRBV5-1 | 13 | TRBD1 | TGCGCCAGCAGCTTGATGGGACAGGGGGTTACTTTCTTT | CASSLMGQGVTFF
TRBJ2-5 | few | TRBV19 | 16 | TRBD1 | TGTGCCAGTAGTAACCCCGGGACAGGGCTACAAGAGACCCAGTACTTC | CASSNPGTGLQETQYF
TRBJ2-5 | NA | TRBV11-2 | 18 | NA | TGTGCCAGCAGCCCAACGCCCGGGGCCCAGGGGATCCAAGAGACCCAGTACTTC | CASSPTPGAQGIQETQYF
TRBJ2-7 | NA | TRBV7-2 | 15 | TRBD2 | TGTGCCAGCAGCTTAGGCCCTAGCGGGGATTACGAGCAGTACTTC | CASSLGPSGDYEQYF
TRBJ1-2 | NA | TRBV30 | 13 | NA | TGTGCCTGGTCACAGGGTAAGGACTATGGCTACACCTTC | CAWSQGKDYGYTF
TRBJ2-5 | NA | TRBV28 | 13 | NA | TGTGCCAGCAGGGTCGGGCAGGGAGAGACCCAGTACTTC | CASRVGQGETQYF
TRBJ1-3 | NA | TRBV30 | 14 | NA | TGTGCCTGGAGTATCGGGGGAACTGGAAACACCATATATTTT | CAWSIGGTGNTIYF
TRBJ1-1 | NA | TRBV11-2 | 13 | NA | TGTGCCAGCAGCTTAGGCAGGGGCACTGAAGCTTTCTTT | CASSLGRGTEAFF
TRBJ2-2 | NA | TRBV5-1 | 16 | NA | TGCGCCAGCAGCTTGGGAGCAGGGTGGGACACCGGGGAGCTGTTTTTT | CASSLGAGWDTGELFF
TRBJ2-1 | few | TRBV6-1 | 15 | TRBD2 | TGTGCCAGCAGTGACGGACTAGCCCCCTACAATGAGCAGTTCTTC | CASSDGLAPYNEQFF
TRBJ2-7 | NA | TRBV7-2 | 11 | NA | TGTGCCAGCAGCCCTACTTGCGAGCAGTACTTC | CASSPTCEQYF
TRBJ2-7 | NA | TRBV7-8 | 14 | TRBD2 | TGTGCCAGCAGCTTAGCCGGGGGGGCATACGAGCAGTACTTC | CASSLAGGAYEQYF
TRBJ2-2 | NA | TRBV19 | 15 | NA | TGTGCCAGTAGTCTTAGGACAGCGAACACCGGGGAGCTGTTTTTT | CASSLRTANTGELFF
TRBJ1-4 | once | TRBV11-2 | 15 | TRBD1 | TGTGCCAGCAGCCCCTGGACAGGGATCGATGAAAAACTGTTTTTT | CASSPWTGIDEKLFF
TRBJ2-7 | NA | TRBV27 | 15 | TRBD2 | TGTGCCAGCAGTGCAACCCTAGCGGGAGACTACGAGCAGTACTTC | CASSATLAGDYEQYF
TRBJ2-2 | NA | TRBV18 | 16 | TRBD2 | TGTGCCAGCTCACCACCTAGCGGGTGGAACACCGGGGAGCTGTTTTTT | CASSPPSGWNTGELFF
TRBJ2-1 | NA | TRBV7-9 | 17 | TRBD2 | TGTTCCAGCAGCTTAAAAGTGGCGGGAGCAGCGGGCGATGAGCAGTTCTTC | CSSSLKVAGAAGDEQFF
TRBJ2-1 | NA | TRBV9 | 16 | TRBD1 | TGTGCCAGCAGCGTAGTGGGACAGGGGGCCCGCAATGAGCAGTTCTTC | CASSVVGQGARNEQFF
TRBJ2-1 | NA | TRBV21-1 | 18 | NA | TGTGCCAGCAGCGTCGACAGGGGCGCGGGAGGGTTATCTAATGAGCAGTTCTTC | CASSVDRGAGGLSNEQFF
TRBJ2-7 | NA | TRBV19 | 14 | TRBD2 | TGTGCCAGTAGTGGGGGGACTAGCGGCTCGGTGCAGTACTTC | CASSGGTSGSVQYF
TRBJ1-6 | NA | TRBV30 | 14 | NA | TGTGCCTGGAGTGTACAGGATGAGACTTCACCCCTCCACTTT | CAWSVQDETSPLHF
TRBJ1-4 | once | TRBV4-2 | 16 | TRBD1 | TGTGCCAGCAGCCTACGGACAGGGCAGAGTAATGAAAAACTGTTTTTT | CASSLRTGQSNEKLFF
TRBJ1-5 | few | TRBV18 | 17 | TRBD1 | TGTGCCAGCTCACCTCAGGGGGCGGTCGGTAGCAATCAGCCCCAGCATTTT | CASSPQGAVGSNQPQHF
TRBJ2-3 | few | TRBV10-1 | 14 | TRBD2 | TGCGCCAGCAGTCTAGCGGGAGAAACAGATACGCAGTATTTT | CASSLAGETDTQYF
TRBJ2-5 | few | TRBV4-1 | 18 | TRBD2 | TGCGCCAGCAGCCAACCACCGGGGGGGGGAGGAGGCCAAGAGACCCAGTACTTC | CASSQPPGGGGGQETQYF